This TCR beta chain stems from a study of T cells in localized non-small cell lung cancer. Findings and limits, study-wide: Since sequencing was restricted to only one region of the tumor, intratumor heterogeneity remains a possibility. When the top 100 tumor clones were examined, a median about 60 of them also appeared in the adjacent lung, which was paired and uninvolved. A denser population of T cells in blood accompanied longer overall survival. Clonality of T cells reached its maximum in uninvolved adjacent lung, surpassing tumor.

A remark on this clone: The target antigen is unknown.

The CDR3 covers 14 residues. V gave up 2 bases and J gave up 5 bases; unmatched junction bases: 2. CDR1 and CDR2 (germline): SGHVS, FNYEAQ. The method was immunoSEQ multiplex PCR; TCRdb's version includes in-frame clones alone and lacks a portion of them. Altogether 35,000 to 40,000 clones are present, just over 90% being singletons, with the ten largest covering more than 5.5%. The sample in question was peripheral blood, obtained before any cancer treatment. The sequence came from a female donor over 55 with stage I lung adenocarcinoma. V usage is TRBV7-6 and J usage is TRBJ2-2; 7 bases are a match to TRBD2. The CDR3 DNA reads TGTGCCAGCAGCTTAAGGGAGGGGACCGGGGAGCTGTTTTTT. It yields the protein CASSLREGTGELFF.